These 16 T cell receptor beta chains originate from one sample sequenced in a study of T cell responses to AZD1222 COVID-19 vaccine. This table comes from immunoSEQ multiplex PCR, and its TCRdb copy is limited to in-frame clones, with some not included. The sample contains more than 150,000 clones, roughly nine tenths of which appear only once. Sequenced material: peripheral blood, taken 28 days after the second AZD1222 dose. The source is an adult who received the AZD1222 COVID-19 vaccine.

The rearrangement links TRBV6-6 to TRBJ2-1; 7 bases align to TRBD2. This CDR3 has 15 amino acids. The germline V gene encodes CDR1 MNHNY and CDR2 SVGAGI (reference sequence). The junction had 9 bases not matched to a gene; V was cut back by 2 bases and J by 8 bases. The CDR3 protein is CASSYPGLAEDEQFF. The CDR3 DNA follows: TGTGCCAGCAGTTACCCGGGGCTAGCGGAGGATGAGCAGTTCTTC.

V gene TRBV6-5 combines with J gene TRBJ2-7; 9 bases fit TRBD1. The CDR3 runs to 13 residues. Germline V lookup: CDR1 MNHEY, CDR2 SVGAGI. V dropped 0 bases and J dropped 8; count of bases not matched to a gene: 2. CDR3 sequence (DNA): TGTGCCAGCAGTTACTCCGGACAGGGGCAGCAGTACTTC. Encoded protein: CASSYSGQGQQYF.

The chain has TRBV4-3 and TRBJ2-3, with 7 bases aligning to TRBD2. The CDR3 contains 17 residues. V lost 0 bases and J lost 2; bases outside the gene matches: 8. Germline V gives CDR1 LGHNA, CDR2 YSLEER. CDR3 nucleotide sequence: TGCGCCAGCAGCCAAGAGGGAGGGCGGGAGTTCACAGATACGCAGTATTTT. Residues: CASSQEGGREFTDTQYF.

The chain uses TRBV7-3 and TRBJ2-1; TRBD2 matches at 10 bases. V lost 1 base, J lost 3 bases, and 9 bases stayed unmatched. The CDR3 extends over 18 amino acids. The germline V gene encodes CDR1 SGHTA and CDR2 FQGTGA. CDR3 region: CASSLRAELAGLYNEQFF. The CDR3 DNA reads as TGTGCCAGCAGCTTAAGGGCGGAACTAGCGGGGCTCTACAATGAGCAGTTCTTC.

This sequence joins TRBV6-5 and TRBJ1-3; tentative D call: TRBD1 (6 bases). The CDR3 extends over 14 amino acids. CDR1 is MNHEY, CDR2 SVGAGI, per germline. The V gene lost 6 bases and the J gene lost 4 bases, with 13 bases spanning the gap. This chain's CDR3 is CASRPPRGGNTIYF. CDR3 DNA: TGTGCCAGCAGGCCCCCCAGGGGAGGAAACACCATATATTTT.

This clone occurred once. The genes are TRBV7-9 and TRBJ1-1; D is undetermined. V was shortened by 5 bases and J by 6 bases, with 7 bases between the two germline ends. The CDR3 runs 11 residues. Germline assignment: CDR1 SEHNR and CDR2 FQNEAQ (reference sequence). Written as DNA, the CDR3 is TGTGCCAGCAGCCCCAGAGCTGAAGCTTTCTTT. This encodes CASSPRAEAFF. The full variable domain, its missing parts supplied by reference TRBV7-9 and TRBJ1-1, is DTGVSQNPRHKITKRGQNVTFRCDPISEHNRLYWYRQTLGQGPEFLTYFQNEAQLEKSRLLSDRFSAERPKGSFSTLEIQRTEQGDSAMYLCASSPRAEAFFGQGTRLTVV.

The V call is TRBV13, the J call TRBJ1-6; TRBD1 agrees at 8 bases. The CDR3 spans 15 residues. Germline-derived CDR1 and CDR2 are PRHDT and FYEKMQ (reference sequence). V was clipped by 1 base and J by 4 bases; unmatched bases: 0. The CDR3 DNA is TGTGCCAGCAGCTTAGACAGGGGGTATAATTCACCCCTCCACTTT. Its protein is CASSLDRGYNSPLHF.

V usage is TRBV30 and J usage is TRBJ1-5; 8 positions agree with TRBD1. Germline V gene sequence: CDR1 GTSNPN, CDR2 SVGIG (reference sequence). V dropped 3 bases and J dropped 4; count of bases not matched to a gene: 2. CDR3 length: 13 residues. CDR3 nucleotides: TGTGCCTGGAGCGGACAGGGTAATCAGCCCCAGCATTTT. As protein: CAWSGQGNQPQHF. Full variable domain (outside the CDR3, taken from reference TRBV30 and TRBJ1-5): SQTIHQWPATLVQPVGSPLSLECTVEGTSNPNLYWYRQAAGRGLQLLFYSVGIGQISSEVPQNLSASRPQDRQFILSSKKLLLSDSGFYLCAWSGQGNQPQHFGDGTRLSIL.

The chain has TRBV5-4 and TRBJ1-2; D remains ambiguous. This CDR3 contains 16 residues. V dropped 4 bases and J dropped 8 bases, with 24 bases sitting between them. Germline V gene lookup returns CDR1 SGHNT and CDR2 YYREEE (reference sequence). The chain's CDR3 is CASSPSLRGRAGGYTF. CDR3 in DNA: TGTGCCAGCAGCCCCTCGTTGCGGGGAAGGGCGGGGGGCTACACCTTC. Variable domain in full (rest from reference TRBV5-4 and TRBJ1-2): ETGVTQSPTHLIKTRGQQVTLRCSSQSGHNTVSWYQQALGQGPQFIFQYYREEENGRGNFPPRFSGLQFPNYSSELNVNALELDDSALYLCASSPSLRGRAGGYTFGSGTRLTVV.

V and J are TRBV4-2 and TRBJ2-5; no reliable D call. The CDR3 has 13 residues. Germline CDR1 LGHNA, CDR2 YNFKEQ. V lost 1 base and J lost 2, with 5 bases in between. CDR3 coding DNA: TGTGCCAGCAGCCAAGGGCGGCAAGAGACCCAGTACTTC. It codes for CASSQGRQETQYF.

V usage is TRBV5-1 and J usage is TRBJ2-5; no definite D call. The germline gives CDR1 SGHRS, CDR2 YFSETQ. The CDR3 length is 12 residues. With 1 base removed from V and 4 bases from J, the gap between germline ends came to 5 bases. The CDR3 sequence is CASSLQTETQYF. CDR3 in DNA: TGCGCCAGCAGCTTGCAGACAGAGACCCAGTACTTC.

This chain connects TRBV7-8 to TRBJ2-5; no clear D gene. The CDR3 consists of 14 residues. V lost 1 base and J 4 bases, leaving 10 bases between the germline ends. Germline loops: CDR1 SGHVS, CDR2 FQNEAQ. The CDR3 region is CASSLGFSGETQYF. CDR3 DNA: TGTGCCAGCAGCTTAGGGTTCTCGGGAGAGACCCAGTACTTC.

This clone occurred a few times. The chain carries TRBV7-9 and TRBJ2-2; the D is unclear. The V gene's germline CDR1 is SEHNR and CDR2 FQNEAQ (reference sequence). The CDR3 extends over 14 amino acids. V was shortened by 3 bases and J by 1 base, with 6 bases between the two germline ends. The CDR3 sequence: CASSFGGNTGELFF. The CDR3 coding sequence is TGTGCCAGCAGCTTTGGCGGGAACACCGGGGAGCTGTTTTTT.

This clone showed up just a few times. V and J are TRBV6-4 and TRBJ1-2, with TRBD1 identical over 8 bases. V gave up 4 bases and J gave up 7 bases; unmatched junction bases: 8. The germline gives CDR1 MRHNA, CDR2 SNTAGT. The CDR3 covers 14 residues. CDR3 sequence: CASSAGTGVSGYTF. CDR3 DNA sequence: TGTGCCAGCAGTGCCGGGACAGGCGTTTCTGGCTACACCTTC.

CDR3 DNA sequence: TGTGCCAGCAGAGGCGGGACCTACCTGGGCTACACCTTC. As protein: CASRGGTYLGYTF. The rearrangement uses TRBV5-4 and TRBJ1-2, with a possible D match to TRBD1 (5 bases). The V end was cut by 5 bases, the J end by 8 bases, with 16 bases between. The CDR3 totals 13 residues. CDR1 is SGHNT, CDR2 YYREEE, per germline (reference sequence).

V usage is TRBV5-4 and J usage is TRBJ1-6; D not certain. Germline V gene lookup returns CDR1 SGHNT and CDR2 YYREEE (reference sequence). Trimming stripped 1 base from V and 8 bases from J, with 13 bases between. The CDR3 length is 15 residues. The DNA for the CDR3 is TGTGCCAGCAGCTTGTTCGGGGAAGAGTATTCACCCCTCCACTTT. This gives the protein CASSLFGEEYSPLHF.